Shown below are 21 T cell receptor beta chains from a single sample sequenced in a study of OX40 agonist ivuxolimab in advanced cancers. Repertoires were generated with immunoSEQ multiplex PCR, while TCRdb's copy carries only in-frame clones and drops some. This table holds more than 80,000 clones, approximately 94% found once. The sequencing here drew on CD4+ or CD8+ T cells sorted from blood, taken in a trial of the OX40 agonist ivuxolimab. These receptors were obtained from an adult with an advanced solid tumor such as melanoma, head and neck, liver or kidney cancer.

This chain connects TRBV7-8 to TRBJ2-7; a weak D match, TRBD1 (6 bases). CDR3 size: 18 residues. Per germline, CDR1 SGHVS and CDR2 FQNEAQ. The ends were cut back, 1 base at V and 0 bases at J, with 19 bases in the middle. The CDR3 here is CASSLVWGSDRPSYEQYF. The CDR3 DNA sequence: TGTGCCAGCAGCTTAGTTTGGGGGTCGGACAGACCCTCCTACGAGCAGTACTTC.

The V call is TRBV5-6, the J call TRBJ1-2, with D possibly TRBD1 on 5 matching bases. V lost 1 base to trimming and J lost 6 bases, with 19 bases between them. CDR1 and CDR2 (germline): SGHDT, YYEEEE. The CDR3 totals 16 residues. CDR3 DNA: TGTGCCAGCAGCTTGACTTCCGGACTAGGGACGGATGGCTACACCTTC. It specifies CASSLTSGLGTDGYTF.

This clone counts as medium-sized. CDR3 nucleotide sequence: TGTGCCAGCAGTGAATATGGAAATACGCAGTATTTT. Translation gives CASSEYGNTQYF. This chain uses TRBV25-1 with TRBJ2-3, with D uncertain. The CDR3 runs to 12 residues. V was pared by 0 bases and J by 7 bases, with 5 bases between. Per the germline V gene, CDR1 is MGHDK and CDR2 is SYGVNS. The variable domain in full, completed from reference TRBV25-1 and TRBJ2-3, reads EADIYQTPRYLVIGTGKKITLECSQTMGHDKMYWYQQDPGMELHLIHYSYGVNSTEKGDLSSESTVSRIRTEHFPLTLESARPSHTSQYLCASSEYGNTQYFGPGTRLTVL.

The rearrangement uses TRBV4-3 and TRBJ1-5, with unresolved D. There are 14 residues in the CDR3. Germline V gene lookup returns CDR1 LGHNA and CDR2 YSLEER. V lost 4 bases to trimming and J lost 6 bases, with 13 bases between them. CDR3 DNA: TGCGCCAGCAGCCCCGCAATCGAAGCTCAGCCCCAGCATTTT. Protein: CASSPAIEAQPQHF.

The chain employs TRBV29-1 and TRBJ2-3; 7 positions agree with TRBD2. Per the germline V gene, CDR1 is SQVTM and CDR2 is ANQGSEA. Trimming removed 7 bases from V and 2 bases from J; junction bases left unmatched: 12. The CDR3 sequence is 15 residues long. Here the CDR3 reads CSALQRDFLTDTQYF. CDR3 sequence (DNA): TGCAGCGCCCTACAGCGGGATTTCCTCACAGATACGCAGTATTTT.

The chain is built from TRBV5-1 and TRBJ2-7; TRBD1 is a possible D gene (6 bases). V was cut by 7 bases and J by 2 bases, with 25 bases left in between. The CDR3 has 17 residues. Germline assignment: CDR1 SGHRS and CDR2 YFSETQ. CDR3 loop: CASRPGQGAIVTYEQYF. The CDR3 DNA reads as TGCGCCAGCCGCCCGGGACAAGGGGCCATCGTAACCTACGAGCAGTACTTC.

The chain is built from TRBV5-8 and TRBJ1-2; the D gene is possibly TRBD1 (6 bases). Trimming took 3 bases from V and 6 from J, leaving 18 bases between them. This CDR3 is 15 amino acids long. CDR1 is SGHTS, CDR2 YDEGEE, per germline. The CDR3 DNA reads as TGTGCCAGCAGCTCCTGGGGGCTGGGGGTGGATGGCTACACCTTC. Translating it yields CASSSWGLGVDGYTF.

The chain couples TRBV29-1 to TRBJ2-7, with no clear D. The CDR3 runs to 12 residues. V lost 0 bases and J 2 bases, leaving 5 bases between the germline ends. Germline assignment: CDR1 SQVTM and CDR2 ANQGSEA. The CDR3 spells CSVEDRAYEQYF. CDR3 DNA: TGCAGCGTTGAAGATCGAGCCTACGAGCAGTACTTC.

The rearrangement uses TRBV19 and TRBJ1-5; D gene uncertain. The germline CDR1 and CDR2 sequences are LNHDA and SQIVND (reference sequence). This CDR3 spans 14 amino acids. V was shortened by 2 bases and J by 10 bases, with 15 bases between the two germline ends. DNA of the CDR3: TGTGCCAGTAGTATAATGGACTCTCTGACACCCCAGCATTTT. This gives the protein CASSIMDSLTPQHF.

The chain has TRBV6-5 and TRBJ1-1; weak D call: TRBD1 (5 bases). The V gene's germline CDR1 is MNHEY and CDR2 SVGAGI. Trimming removed 2 bases at V and 0 bases at J, with 10 bases between. The CDR3 has 15 amino acids. The CDR3 bases are TGTGCCAGCAGTTACGGGGGTTACATGAACACTGAAGCTTTCTTT. Its translation is CASSYGGYMNTEAFF.

CDR3 region: CASSGTSGTDTQYF. The CDR3 nucleotides read TGTGCCAGCAGCGGGACTAGCGGCACAGATACGCAGTATTTT. V is TRBV9 and J is TRBJ2-3, with 9 nucleotides matching TRBD2. CDR3 length: 14 residues. Germline V gives CDR1 SGDLS, CDR2 YYNGEE. J gave up 1 base and V 3 bases, and 0 bases lay outside the gene matches.

The chain joins TRBV30 to TRBJ2-5; no clear D. CDR3 length equals 15 residues. The V end lost 4 bases, the J end lost 2 bases, and 17 bases lay between the germline ends. Germline loops: CDR1 GTSNPN, CDR2 SVGIG (reference sequence). CDR3 bases: TGTGCCTGGACTCACTCCGGCGGAACTCAAGAGACCCAGTACTTC. Translation: CAWTHSGGTQETQYF.

The chain combines TRBV11-2 with TRBJ2-5; 11 bases are a match to TRBD1. V lost 5 bases to trimming and J lost 2 bases; unmatched junction nucleotides: 7. Germline lookup yields CDR1 SGHAT and CDR2 FQNNGV. The CDR3 sequence is 16 residues long. CDR3 protein: CASSARGDRGQETQYF. CDR3 nucleotide sequence: TGTGCCAGCAGCGCACGGGGGGACAGGGGGCAAGAGACCCAGTACTTC.

The V call is TRBV27, the J call TRBJ1-1, with 9 bases fitting TRBD1. The CDR3 loop spans 14 amino acids. V shed 5 bases and J 4 bases; nucleotides not matched to a gene: 5. CDR1 and CDR2 from the germline V gene are MNHEY and SMNVEV (reference sequence). The CDR3 nucleotides read TGTGCCAGCAGTGTGAACAGGGGGCCCACTGAAGCTTTCTTT. Its protein product is CASSVNRGPTEAFF.

The gene calls are TRBV7-9 and TRBJ2-1; the D gene is possibly TRBD2 (6 bases). Germline CDR1 reads SEHNR; CDR2 reads FQNEAQ (reference sequence). There are 16 residues in the CDR3. Trimming pared 1 base from V and 8 bases from J, leaving 18 bases between. Here the CDR3 reads CASSLGPSARRDEQFF. The CDR3 region has the DNA TGTGCCAGCAGCTTAGGCCCTAGCGCCCGACGGGATGAGCAGTTCTTC.

The rearrangement links TRBV29-1 to TRBJ2-7, with 9 bases matching TRBD1. Trimming removed 1 base from V and 2 bases from J; junction bases left unmatched: 9. The CDR3 totals 16 residues. Germline CDR1 is SQVTM and CDR2 is ANQGSEA. This chain's CDR3 is CSVEGGQGGMPYEQYF. In DNA, the CDR3 is TGCAGCGTTGAAGGGGGACAGGGCGGTATGCCCTACGAGCAGTACTTC.

The chain uses TRBV10-3 and TRBJ2-7, with 9 bases identical to TRBD1. Looked up from germline, CDR1 is ENHRY and CDR2 is SYGVKD. The CDR3 extends over 15 amino acids. After removal of 6 bases from V and 3 bases from J, the junction contained 9 bases not matched to a gene. The CDR3 bases are TGTGCCATCAGCCGGGACAGGGTGGTCGACTACGAGCAGTACTTC. As protein: CAISRDRVVDYEQYF.

As DNA, the CDR3 is TGTGCCAGCAGCTTACAGCCTTACAATGAGCAGTTCTTC. It codes for CASSLQPYNEQFF. This chain connects TRBV11-2 to TRBJ2-1; D remains ambiguous. The CDR3 extends over 13 amino acids. V was pared by 2 bases and J by 4 bases, with 6 bases between. The germline V gene encodes CDR1 SGHAT and CDR2 FQNNGV.

The J gene is TRBJ1-2, the V gene TRBV5-6, with D maybe TRBD1 (6 bases). Per the germline V gene, CDR1 is SGHDT and CDR2 is YYEEEE. Trimming removed 6 bases from V and 3 bases from J, with 15 bases in between. The CDR3 spans 14 residues. CDR3 DNA sequence: TGTGCCAGCACACGGGGTACAGGGTACTATGGCTACACCTTC. Translating gives CASTRGTGYYGYTF.

J is TRBJ1-2 and V is TRBV9, with no clear D. Germline CDR1 reads SGDLS; CDR2 reads YYNGEE. CDR3 size: 10 residues. V was pared by 6 bases and J by 8 bases, with 8 bases between. The CDR3 region has the DNA TGTGCCAGCAAGGGAGGAGGCTACACCTTC. Translation gives CASKGGGYTF.

The chain couples TRBV27 to TRBJ2-7; D is unresolved. The CDR3 extends over 9 amino acids. Germline V gives CDR1 MNHEY, CDR2 SMNVEV (reference sequence). Deletions cut 6 bases from V and 6 bases from J, with 3 bases between. The DNA of the CDR3 is TGTGCCAGCAGGGCCGAGCAGTACTTC. Translating it yields CASRAEQYF.